What follows is one TCR beta chain and its context. In germline, CDR1 is SGDLS, CDR2 YYNGEE. This CDR3 contains 15 residues. J lost 4 bases, V lost 3 bases, and 7 bases had no gene match. This record comes from a study of control samples from healthy donors and cancer patients. Generated by immunoSEQ multiplex PCR, the TCRdb table keeps only in-frame clones and is missing some. The data show tens of thousands of clones, 90% to 95% seen once. This TCR derives from a man aged 25-45 years in good health. Specimen: blood. V gene TRBV9 combines with J gene TRBJ1-3; 7 nucleotides line up with TRBD1. Written as DNA, the CDR3 is TGTGCCAGCAGCGCCACCGGGACAGCAGGAAACACCATATATTTT. This encodes CASSATGTAGNTIYF. Together with reference TRBV9 and TRBJ1-3, the CDR3 gives the full variable domain: DSGVTQTPKHLITATGQRVTLRCSPRSGDLSVYWYQQSLDQGLQFLIQYYNGEERAKGNILERFSAQQFPDLHSELNLSSLELGDSALYFCASSATGTAGNTIYFGEGSWLTVV.